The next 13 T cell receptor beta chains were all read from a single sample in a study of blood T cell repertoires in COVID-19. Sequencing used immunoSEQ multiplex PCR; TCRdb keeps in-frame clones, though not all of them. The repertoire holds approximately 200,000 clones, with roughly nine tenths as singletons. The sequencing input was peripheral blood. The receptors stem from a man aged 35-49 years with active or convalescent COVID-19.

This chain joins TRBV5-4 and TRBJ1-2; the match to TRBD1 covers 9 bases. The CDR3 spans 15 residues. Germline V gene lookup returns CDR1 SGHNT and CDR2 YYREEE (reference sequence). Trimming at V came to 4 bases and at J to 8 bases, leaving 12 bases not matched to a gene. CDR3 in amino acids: CASSGGTGWYNGYTF. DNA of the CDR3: TGTGCCAGCAGCGGAGGGACAGGGTGGTATAACGGCTACACCTTC.

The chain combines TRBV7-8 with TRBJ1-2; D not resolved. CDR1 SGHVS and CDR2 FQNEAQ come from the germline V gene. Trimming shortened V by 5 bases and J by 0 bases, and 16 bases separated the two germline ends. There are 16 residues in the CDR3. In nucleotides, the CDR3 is TGTGCCAGCAGCAAAGGCGCGGGAAACGCTAACTATGGCTACACCTTC. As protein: CASSKGAGNANYGYTF.

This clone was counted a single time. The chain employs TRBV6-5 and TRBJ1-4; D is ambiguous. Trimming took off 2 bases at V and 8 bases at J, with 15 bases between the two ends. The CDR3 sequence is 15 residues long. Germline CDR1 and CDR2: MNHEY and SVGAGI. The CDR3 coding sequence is TGTGCCAGCAGTTACCAGAGACCAACTACCGAAAAACTGTTTTTT. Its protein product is CASSYQRPTTEKLFF.

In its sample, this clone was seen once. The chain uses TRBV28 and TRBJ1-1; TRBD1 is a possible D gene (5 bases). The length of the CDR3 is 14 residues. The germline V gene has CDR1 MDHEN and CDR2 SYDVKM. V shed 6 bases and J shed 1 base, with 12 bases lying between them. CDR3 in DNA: TGTGCCAGCAGCCCGGGGGGGGAGAACACTGAAGCTTTCTTT. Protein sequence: CASSPGGENTEAFF.

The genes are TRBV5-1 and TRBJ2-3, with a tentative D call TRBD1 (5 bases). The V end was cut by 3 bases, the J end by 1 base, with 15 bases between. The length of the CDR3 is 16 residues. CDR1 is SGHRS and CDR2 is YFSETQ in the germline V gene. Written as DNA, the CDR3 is TGCGCCAGCAGCTCCCAGGGTCGAGTGGGCACAGATACGCAGTATTTT. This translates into CASSSQGRVGTDTQYF.

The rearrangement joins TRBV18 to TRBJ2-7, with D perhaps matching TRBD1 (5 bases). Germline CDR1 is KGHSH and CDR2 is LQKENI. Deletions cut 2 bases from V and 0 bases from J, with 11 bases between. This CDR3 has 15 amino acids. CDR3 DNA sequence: TGTGCCAGCTCACCAATCCAGGGAAGCTCCTACGAGCAGTACTTC. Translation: CASSPIQGSSYEQYF. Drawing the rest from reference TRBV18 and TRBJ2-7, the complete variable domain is NAGVMQNPRHLVRRRGQEARLRCSPMKGHSHVYWYRQLPEEGLKFMVYLQKENIIDESGMPKERFSAEFPKEGPSILRIQQVVRGDSAAYFCASSPIQGSSYEQYFGPGTRLTVT.

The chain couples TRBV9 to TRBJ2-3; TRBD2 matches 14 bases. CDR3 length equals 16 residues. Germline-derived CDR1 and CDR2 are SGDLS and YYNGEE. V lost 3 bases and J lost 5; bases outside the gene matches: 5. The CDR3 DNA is TGTGCCAGCAGCGAACGACTAGCGGGGGGGCAAGATACGCAGTATTTT. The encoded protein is CASSERLAGGQDTQYF.

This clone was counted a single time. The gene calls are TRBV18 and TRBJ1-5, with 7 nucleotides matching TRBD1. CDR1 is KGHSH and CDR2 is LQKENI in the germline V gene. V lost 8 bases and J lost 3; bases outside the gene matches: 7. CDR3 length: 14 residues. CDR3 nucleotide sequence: TGTGCCAGCGGGCCTGGGACAGACAATCAGCCCCAGCATTTT. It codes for CASGPGTDNQPQHF.

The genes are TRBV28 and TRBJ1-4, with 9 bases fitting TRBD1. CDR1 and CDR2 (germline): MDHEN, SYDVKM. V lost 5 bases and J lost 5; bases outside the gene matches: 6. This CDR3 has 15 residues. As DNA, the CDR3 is TGTGCCAGCAGTCCTGTTGACAGGGGGAATGAAAAACTGTTTTTT. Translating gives CASSPVDRGNEKLFF.

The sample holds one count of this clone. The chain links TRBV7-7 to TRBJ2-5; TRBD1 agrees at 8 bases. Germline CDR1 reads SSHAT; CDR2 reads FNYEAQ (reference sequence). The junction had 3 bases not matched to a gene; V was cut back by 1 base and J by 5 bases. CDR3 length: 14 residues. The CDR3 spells CASSLEWTGETQYF. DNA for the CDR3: TGTGCCAGCAGCTTAGAATGGACAGGGGAGACCCAGTACTTC.

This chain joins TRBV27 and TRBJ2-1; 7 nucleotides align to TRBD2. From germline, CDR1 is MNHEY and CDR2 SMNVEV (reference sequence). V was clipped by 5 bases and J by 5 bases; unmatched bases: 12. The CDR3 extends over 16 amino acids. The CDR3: CASSPMGGRVDNEQFF. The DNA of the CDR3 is TGTGCCAGCAGTCCCATGGGAGGGAGGGTTGACAATGAGCAGTTCTTC.

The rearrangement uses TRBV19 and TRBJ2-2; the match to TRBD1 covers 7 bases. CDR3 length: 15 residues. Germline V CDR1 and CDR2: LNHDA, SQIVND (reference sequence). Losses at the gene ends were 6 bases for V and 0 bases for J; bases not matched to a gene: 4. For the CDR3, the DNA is TGTGCCAGTAGCAGGACAGGCGCGAACACCGGGGAGCTGTTTTTT. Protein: CASSRTGANTGELFF. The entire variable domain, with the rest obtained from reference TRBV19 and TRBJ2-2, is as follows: DGGITQSPKYLFRKEGQNVTLSCEQNLNHDAMYWYRQDPGQGLRLIYYSQIVNDFQKGDIAEGYSVSREKKESFPLTVTSAQKNPTAFYLCASSRTGANTGELFFGEGSRLTVL.

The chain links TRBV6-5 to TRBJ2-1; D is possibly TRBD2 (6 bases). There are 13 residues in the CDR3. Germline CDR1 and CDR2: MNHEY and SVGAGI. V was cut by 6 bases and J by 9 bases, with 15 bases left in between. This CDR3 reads CASSPRLVGEQFF. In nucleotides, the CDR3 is TGTGCCAGCAGCCCCCGACTAGTAGGTGAGCAGTTCTTC.